Below are 23 T cell receptor beta chains sequenced from a single sample in a study of blood T cell repertoires in COVID-19. TCRdb's copy holds only in-frame clones and misses some; the assay was immunoSEQ multiplex PCR. Counted here are about 500,000 clones, approximately 91% occurring once; the ten biggest clones make up 7.5% to 9%. The material sequenced was peripheral blood. All receptors come from a woman aged 50 to 60 with COVID-19, enrolled during active disease.

V and J are TRBV27 and TRBJ2-3, with D perhaps matching TRBD2 (6 bases). The length of the CDR3 is 13 residues. Germline V lookup: CDR1 MNHEY, CDR2 SMNVEV (reference sequence). CDR3 nucleotide sequence: TGTGCGTCAGCAGAAGCGGGTGAAGATACGCAGTATTTT. As protein: CASAEAGEDTQYF.

CDR3 in DNA: TGTGCCAGCAGCTTACAGGGCACCTCCTTGAATGAGCAGTTCTTC. This gives the protein CASSLQGTSLNEQFF. The V gene is TRBV5-4, the J gene TRBJ2-1; D perhaps matches TRBD1 (6 bases). The length of the CDR3 is 15 residues. Trimming took 2 bases from V and 7 from J, leaving 16 bases between them. Germline CDR1 is SGHNT and CDR2 is YYREEE (reference sequence).

This clone was found a few times. The V gene is TRBV28, the J gene TRBJ1-1; no reliable D call. Germline-derived CDR1 and CDR2 are MDHEN and SYDVKM. V lost 4 bases, J lost 7 bases, and 4 bases lay in between. CDR3 length equals 10 residues. The CDR3 nucleotides are TGTGCCAGCAGTTCTATTGAAGCTTTCTTT. This gives the protein CASSSIEAFF.

CDR3 nucleotides: TGCAGCGTTGAAAAGAAGCGGGTCCTACCGGACTATGGCTACACCTTC. Residues: CSVEKKRVLPDYGYTF. The V and J genes are TRBV29-1 and TRBJ1-2; no definite D call. The CDR3 is 16 amino acids. Germline V CDR1 and CDR2: SQVTM, ANQGSEA. V was pared by 2 bases and J by 3 bases, with 19 bases between.

The chain combines TRBV12-3 or TRBV12-4 with TRBJ1-1; no clear D gene. This CDR3 spans 11 amino acids. The V and J ends lost 8 bases and 6 bases respectively, with 10 bases between them. The CDR3 loop is CASGLTAEAFF. For the CDR3, the DNA is TGTGCCAGCGGACTTACTGCTGAAGCTTTCTTT.

The rearrangement uses TRBV11-2 and TRBJ1-4; D is ambiguous. Germline V gene data show CDR1 as SGHAT and CDR2 as FQNNGV. Trimming left V 4 bases short and J 5 bases short, with 11 bases between. The CDR3 loop spans 14 amino acids. This CDR3 is CASSSLRKNEKLFF. The CDR3 nucleotides read TGTGCCAGCAGCTCCTTGAGGAAAAATGAAAAACTGTTTTTT.

The chain joins TRBV27 to TRBJ2-3; 7 positions agree with TRBD2. This CDR3 spans 15 amino acids. The germline V gene encodes CDR1 MNHEY and CDR2 SMNVEV (reference sequence). V lost 3 bases, J lost 5 bases, and 8 bases stayed unmatched. Written as DNA, the CDR3 is TGTGCCAGCAGTTTCACCGGACTAGTCGGAGATACGCAGTATTTT. Its protein is CASSFTGLVGDTQYF.

The CDR3 reads CASSDSGSGRGYEQYF. In nucleotides, the CDR3 is TGTGCCAGCAGTGACTCGGGCTCGGGGAGGGGTTACGAGCAGTACTTC. The chain uses TRBV6-4 and TRBJ2-7; TRBD2 matches 7 bases. Germline lookup yields CDR1 MRHNA and CDR2 SNTAGT. Germline trimming cut 0 bases from V and 4 bases from J; bases unmatched to any gene: 9. The CDR3 spans 16 residues.

The J gene is TRBJ1-1, the V gene TRBV2; no definite D call. This CDR3 is built from 12 residues. Trimming left V 7 bases short and J 3 bases short, with 9 bases between. Germline V lookup: CDR1 SNHLY, CDR2 FYNNEI. This chain's CDR3 is CASTSTHTEAFF. CDR3 DNA sequence: TGTGCCAGCACTTCCACTCACACTGAAGCTTTCTTT.

The chain couples TRBV27 to TRBJ2-3, with D perhaps TRBD2 (6 bases). The CDR3 runs to 18 residues. CDR1 and CDR2 (germline): MNHEY, SMNVEV (reference sequence). V shed 7 bases and J shed 5 bases, with 28 bases lying between them. The DNA for the CDR3 is TGTGCCAGCACCCAAAGACCAGGGCAAAGTTGGGGAGGAGATACGCAGTATTTT. It codes for CASTQRPGQSWGGDTQYF.

This rearrangement joins TRBV7-9 to TRBJ1-2; D not certain. V was clipped by 1 base and J by 4 bases, with 7 bases between them. CDR1 and CDR2 from the germline V gene are SEHNR and FQNEAQ (reference sequence). The CDR3 spans 13 residues. This CDR3 is CASSLERVYGYTF. The CDR3 DNA sequence: TGTGCCAGCAGCTTAGAACGGGTCTATGGCTACACCTTC. The full variable domain, its missing parts supplied by reference TRBV7-9 and TRBJ1-2, is DTGVSQNPRHKITKRGQNVTFRCDPISEHNRLYWYRQTLGQGPEFLTYFQNEAQLEKSRLLSDRFSAERPKGSFSTLEIQRTEQGDSAMYLCASSLERVYGYTFGSGTRLTVV.

V gene TRBV5-1 combines with J gene TRBJ1-2; TRBD1 matches at 9 bases. The junction had 12 bases not matched to a gene; V was cut back by 4 bases and J by 8 bases. The CDR3 spans 15 residues. The germline V gene has CDR1 SGHRS and CDR2 YFSETQ. The CDR3 is CASSQPGQGFNGYTF. As DNA, the CDR3 is TGCGCCAGCAGCCAACCAGGACAGGGGTTTAACGGCTACACCTTC.

CDR3 nucleotide sequence: TGTGCCAGCAGCCTCCAGACAGCCTATGGCTACACCTTC. Its translation is CASSLQTAYGYTF. V and J are TRBV3-1 (or the pseudogene TRBV3-2) and TRBJ1-2; D perhaps matches TRBD1 (5 bases). Per the germline V gene, CDR1 is LGHDT and CDR2 is YNNKEL (reference sequence). V shed 4 bases and J shed 4 bases, with 10 bases lying between them. This CDR3 is built from 13 residues.

The J gene is TRBJ2-1, the V gene TRBV10-1; 8 positions agree with TRBD2. Germline V gene sequence: CDR1 WNHNN, CDR2 SYGVQD (reference sequence). Trimming cost V 5 bases and J 7 bases; bases outside gene matches: 10. The CDR3 length is 15 residues. The CDR3, as DNA: TGCGCCAGCAGTCGAAGCGGGGGCCTTGGGAATGAGCAGTTCTTC. Protein: CASSRSGGLGNEQFF.

The genes are TRBV30 and TRBJ1-2; D is unclear. V was cut by 3 bases and J by 1 base, with 6 bases left in between. The CDR3 covers 12 residues. The V gene's germline CDR1 is GTSNPN and CDR2 SVGIG (reference sequence). CDR3 DNA sequence: TGTGCCTGGAGGTACAGTAACTATGGCTACACCTTC. Its protein is CAWRYSNYGYTF.

The J gene is TRBJ2-7, the V gene TRBV10-3; 9 positions match TRBD1. Germline CDR1 and CDR2: ENHRY and SYGVKD. Losses at the gene ends were 6 bases for V and 3 bases for J; bases not matched to a gene: 6. The CDR3 sequence is 14 residues long. CDR3 sequence reads: CAISRTGDRYEQYF. In DNA form, the CDR3 reads TGTGCCATCAGCAGGACAGGGGACCGCTACGAGCAGTACTTC.

This chain connects TRBV5-1 to TRBJ1-3; D unresolved. Looked up from germline, CDR1 is SGHRS and CDR2 is YFSETQ. V was clipped by 4 bases and J by 0 bases, with 11 bases between them. This CDR3 spans 15 amino acids. The CDR3 sequence: CASSQRGSSGNTIYF. The CDR3 region has the DNA TGCGCCAGCAGCCAGAGAGGGAGCTCTGGAAACACCATATATTTT.

The chain employs TRBV4-1 and TRBJ1-6, with D maybe TRBD1 (5 bases). The CDR3 loop spans 13 amino acids. V shed 7 bases and J shed 9 bases, with 13 bases lying between them. Looked up from germline, CDR1 is MGHRA and CDR2 is YSYEKL. CDR3 residues: CASTDGRGSPLHF. The CDR3 DNA reads as TGCGCCAGCACCGATGGGAGGGGTTCACCCCTCCACTTT.

The count of this clone is one. One end of the junction fails to match germline, which may point to a read error. The chain employs TRBV12-3 or TRBV12-4 and TRBJ2-2; D is unclear. This CDR3 is 13 amino acids long. CDR3 loop: CANSDSNTGELFF. The CDR3 DNA reads TGTGCCAACAGTGACTCCAACACCGGGGAGCTGTTTTTT.

V usage is TRBV27 and J usage is TRBJ1-1; unclear D gene. Trimming shortened V by 6 bases and J by 1 base, and 12 bases separated the two germline ends. Germline lookup yields CDR1 MNHEY and CDR2 SMNVEV (reference sequence). The CDR3 is made up of 14 amino acids. The DNA of the CDR3 is TGTGCCAGCAGCCCCGGGGAGGGGAACACTGAAGCTTTCTTT. This gives the protein CASSPGEGNTEAFF.

V and J are TRBV19 and TRBJ1-5; D not resolved. Germline V gene lookup returns CDR1 LNHDA and CDR2 SQIVND (reference sequence). This CDR3 has 13 amino acids. The V end was cut by 5 bases, the J end by 4 bases, with 9 bases between. CDR3: CASSGEGNQPQHF. CDR3 nucleotides: TGTGCCAGTAGTGGGGAGGGTAATCAGCCCCAGCATTTT.

The chain links TRBV19 to TRBJ2-7, with D possibly matching TRBD1 (5 bases). V dropped 2 bases and J dropped 3 bases, with 11 bases sitting between them. From germline, CDR1 is LNHDA and CDR2 SQIVND (reference sequence). The CDR3 runs to 14 residues. Here the CDR3 reads CASSISRANYEQYF. The CDR3 DNA sequence: TGTGCCAGTAGTATATCCAGGGCAAACTACGAGCAGTACTTC.

Only one count was recorded for this clone. This CDR3 reads CASSGRTRTISPLHF. DNA for the CDR3: TGTGCCAGCTCCGGCCGGACACGGACGATTTCACCCCTCCACTTT. The chain employs TRBV2 and TRBJ1-6; maybe TRBD1 (5 bases). V was trimmed by 8 bases and J by 9 bases, leaving 20 bases between them. Germline V gene lookup returns CDR1 SNHLY and CDR2 FYNNEI. The CDR3 covers 15 residues. Drawing the rest from reference TRBV2 and TRBJ1-6, the complete variable domain is EPEVTQTPSHQVTQMGQEVILRCVPISNHLYFYWYRQILGQKVEFLVSFYNNEISEKSEIFDDQFSVERPDGSNFTLKIRSTKLEDSAMYFCASSGRTRTISPLHFGNGTRLTVT.